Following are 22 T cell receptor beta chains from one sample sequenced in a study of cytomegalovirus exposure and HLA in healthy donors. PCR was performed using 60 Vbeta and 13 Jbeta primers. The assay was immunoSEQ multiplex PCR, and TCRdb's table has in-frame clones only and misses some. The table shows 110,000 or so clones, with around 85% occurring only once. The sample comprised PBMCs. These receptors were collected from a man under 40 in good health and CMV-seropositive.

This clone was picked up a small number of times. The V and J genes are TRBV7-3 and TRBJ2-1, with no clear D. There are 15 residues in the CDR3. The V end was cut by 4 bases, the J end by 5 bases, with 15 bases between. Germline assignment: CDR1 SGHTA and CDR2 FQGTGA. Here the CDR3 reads CASSYDPAANNEQFF. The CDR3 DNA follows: TGTGCCAGCAGCTACGACCCGGCGGCGAACAATGAGCAGTTCTTC.

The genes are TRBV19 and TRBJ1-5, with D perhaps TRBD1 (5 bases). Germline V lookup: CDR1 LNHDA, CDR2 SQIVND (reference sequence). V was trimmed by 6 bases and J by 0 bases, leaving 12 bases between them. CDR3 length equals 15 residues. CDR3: CASSSTGYSNQPQHF. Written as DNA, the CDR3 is TGTGCCAGTAGCTCTACAGGTTATAGCAATCAGCCCCAGCATTTT.

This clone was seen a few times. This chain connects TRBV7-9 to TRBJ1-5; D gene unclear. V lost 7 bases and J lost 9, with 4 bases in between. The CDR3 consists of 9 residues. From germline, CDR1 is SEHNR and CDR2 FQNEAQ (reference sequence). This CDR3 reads CASTSPQHF. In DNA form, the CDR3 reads TGTGCCAGCACTTCGCCCCAGCATTTT.

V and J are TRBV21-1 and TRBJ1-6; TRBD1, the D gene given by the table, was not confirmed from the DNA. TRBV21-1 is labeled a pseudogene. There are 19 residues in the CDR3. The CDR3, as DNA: TGTGCCAGCAGCATCCCTGGTAGGGGACAGGGGCTGTTTGTTTCACCCCTCCACTTT. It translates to CASSIPGRGQGLFVSPLHF.

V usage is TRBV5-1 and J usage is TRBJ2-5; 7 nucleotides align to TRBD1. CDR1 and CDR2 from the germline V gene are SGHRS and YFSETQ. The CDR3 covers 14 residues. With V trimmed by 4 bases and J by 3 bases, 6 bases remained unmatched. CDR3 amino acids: CASSPADRKETQYF. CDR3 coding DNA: TGCGCCAGCAGCCCGGCGGACAGGAAAGAGACCCAGTACTTC.

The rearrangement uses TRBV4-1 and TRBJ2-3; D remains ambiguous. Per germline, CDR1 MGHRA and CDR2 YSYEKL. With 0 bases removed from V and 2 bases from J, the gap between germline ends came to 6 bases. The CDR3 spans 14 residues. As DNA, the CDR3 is TGCGCCAGCAGCCAAGATACAGTCACAGATACGCAGTATTTT. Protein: CASSQDTVTDTQYF.

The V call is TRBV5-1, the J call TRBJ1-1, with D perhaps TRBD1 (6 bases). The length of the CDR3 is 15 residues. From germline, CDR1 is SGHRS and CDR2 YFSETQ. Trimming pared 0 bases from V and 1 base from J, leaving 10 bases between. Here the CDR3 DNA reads TGCGCCAGCAGCTTGGGAGGACAGACGAACACTGAAGCTTTCTTT. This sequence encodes CASSLGGQTNTEAFF. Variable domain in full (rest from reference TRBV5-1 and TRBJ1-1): KAGVTQTPRYLIKTRGQQVTLSCSPISGHRSVSWYQQTPGQGLQFLFEYFSETQRNKGNFPGRFSGRQFSNSRSEMNVSTLELGDSALYLCASSLGGQTNTEAFFGQGTRLTVV.

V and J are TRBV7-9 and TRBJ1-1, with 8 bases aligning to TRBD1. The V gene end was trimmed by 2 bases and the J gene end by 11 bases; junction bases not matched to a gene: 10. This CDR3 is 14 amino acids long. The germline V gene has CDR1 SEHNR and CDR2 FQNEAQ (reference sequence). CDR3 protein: CASSLLGQGGSAFF. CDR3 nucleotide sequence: TGTGCCAGCAGCTTACTTGGACAGGGAGGGTCGGCTTTCTTT.

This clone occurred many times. CDR3 region: CSAQRDRISFF. As DNA, the CDR3 is TGCAGTGCCCAGAGGGACAGGATATCTTTCTTT. V usage is TRBV20-1 and J usage is TRBJ1-1; 8 bases are a match to TRBD1. Germline values: CDR1 DFQATT, CDR2 SNEGSKA (reference sequence). The CDR3 is made up of 11 amino acids. V shed 6 bases, J shed 12 bases, and the junction held 9 bases outside the gene matches.

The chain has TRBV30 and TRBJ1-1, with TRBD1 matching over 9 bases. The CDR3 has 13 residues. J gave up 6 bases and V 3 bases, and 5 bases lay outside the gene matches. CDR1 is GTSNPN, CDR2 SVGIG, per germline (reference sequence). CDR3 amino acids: CAWSPTGGPEAFF. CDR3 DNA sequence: TGTGCCTGGAGCCCAACAGGGGGCCCTGAAGCTTTCTTT.

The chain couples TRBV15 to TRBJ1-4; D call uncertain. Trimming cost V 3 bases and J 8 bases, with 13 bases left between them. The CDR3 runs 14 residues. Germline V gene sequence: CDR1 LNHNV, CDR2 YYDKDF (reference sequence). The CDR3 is CATSSLRTREKLFF. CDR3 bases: TGTGCCACCAGCAGCCTCCGGACTCGGGAAAAACTGTTTTTT.

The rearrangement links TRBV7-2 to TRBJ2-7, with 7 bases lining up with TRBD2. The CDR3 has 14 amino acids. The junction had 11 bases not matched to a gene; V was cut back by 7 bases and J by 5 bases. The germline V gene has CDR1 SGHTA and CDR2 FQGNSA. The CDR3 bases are TGTGCCAGCACCCCCTCCGGGGGGATCCACGAGCAGTACTTC. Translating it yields CASTPSGGIHEQYF.

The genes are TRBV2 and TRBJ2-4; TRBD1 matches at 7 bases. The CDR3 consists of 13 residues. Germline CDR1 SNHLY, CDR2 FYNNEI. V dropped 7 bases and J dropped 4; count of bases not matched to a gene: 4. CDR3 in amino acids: CASTGGIKNIQYF. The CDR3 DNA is TGTGCCAGCACAGGGGGAATTAAAAACATTCAGTACTTC.

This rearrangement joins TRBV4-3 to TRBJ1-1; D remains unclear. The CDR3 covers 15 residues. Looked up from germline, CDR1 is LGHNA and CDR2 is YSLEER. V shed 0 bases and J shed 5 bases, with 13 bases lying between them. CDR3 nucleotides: TGCGCCAGCAGCCAAGATCCCCAGGTGGGTACTGAAGCTTTCTTT. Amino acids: CASSQDPQVGTEAFF.

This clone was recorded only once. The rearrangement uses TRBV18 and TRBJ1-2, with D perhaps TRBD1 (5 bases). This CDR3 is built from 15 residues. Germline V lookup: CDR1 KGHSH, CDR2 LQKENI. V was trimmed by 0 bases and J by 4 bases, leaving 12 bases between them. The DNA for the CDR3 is TGTGCCAGCTCACCACCAAACAGGTTGGCCTATGGCTACACCTTC. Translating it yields CASSPPNRLAYGYTF.

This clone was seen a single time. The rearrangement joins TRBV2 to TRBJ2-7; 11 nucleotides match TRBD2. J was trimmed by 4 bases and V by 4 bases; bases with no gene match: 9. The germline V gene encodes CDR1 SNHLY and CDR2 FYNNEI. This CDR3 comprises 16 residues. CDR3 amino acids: CASSAALAGGSYEQYF. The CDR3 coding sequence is TGTGCCAGCAGTGCGGCTCTAGCGGGGGGATCATACGAGCAGTACTTC.

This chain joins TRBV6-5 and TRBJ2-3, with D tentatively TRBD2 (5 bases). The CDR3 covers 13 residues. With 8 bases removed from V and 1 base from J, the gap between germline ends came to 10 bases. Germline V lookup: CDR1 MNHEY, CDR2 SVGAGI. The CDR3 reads CASEGRGTDTQYF. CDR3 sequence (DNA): TGTGCCAGCGAGGGTCGGGGCACAGATACGCAGTATTTT.

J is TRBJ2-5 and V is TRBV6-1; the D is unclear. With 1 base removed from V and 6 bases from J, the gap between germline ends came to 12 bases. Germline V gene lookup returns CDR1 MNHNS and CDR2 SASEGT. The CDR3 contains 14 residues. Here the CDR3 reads CASSEGPASKTQYF. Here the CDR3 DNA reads TGTGCCAGCAGTGAAGGTCCAGCGTCGAAGACCCAGTACTTC.

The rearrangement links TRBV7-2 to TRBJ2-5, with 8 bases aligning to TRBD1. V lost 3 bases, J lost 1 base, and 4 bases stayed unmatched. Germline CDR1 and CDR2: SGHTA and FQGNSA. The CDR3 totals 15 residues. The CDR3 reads CASSFDRGIQETQYF. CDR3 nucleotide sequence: TGTGCCAGCAGCTTCGACAGGGGTATCCAAGAGACCCAGTACTTC.

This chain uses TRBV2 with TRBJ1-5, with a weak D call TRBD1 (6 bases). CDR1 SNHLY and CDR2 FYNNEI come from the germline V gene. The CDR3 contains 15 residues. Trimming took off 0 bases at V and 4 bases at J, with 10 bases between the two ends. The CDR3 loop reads CASSEATGNNQPQHF. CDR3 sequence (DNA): TGTGCCAGCAGTGAAGCAACAGGGAATAATCAGCCCCAGCATTTT.

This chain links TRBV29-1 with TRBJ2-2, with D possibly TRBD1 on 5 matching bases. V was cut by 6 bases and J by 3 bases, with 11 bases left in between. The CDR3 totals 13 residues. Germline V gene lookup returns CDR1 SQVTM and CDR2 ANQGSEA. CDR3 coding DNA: TGCAGCGTACTCCGACAGCACACCGGGGAGCTGTTTTTT. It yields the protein CSVLRQHTGELFF.

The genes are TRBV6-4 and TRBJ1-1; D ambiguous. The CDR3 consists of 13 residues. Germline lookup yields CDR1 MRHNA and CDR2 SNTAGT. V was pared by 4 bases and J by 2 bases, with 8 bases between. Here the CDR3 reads CASSASSNTEAFF. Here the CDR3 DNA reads TGTGCCAGCAGTGCTTCAAGCAACACTGAAGCTTTCTTT.